The 19 T cell receptor beta chains listed next were all sequenced from one sample in a study of T-cell reconstitution after alpha-beta-depleted transplantation in children. The TCRbeta library incorporated unique molecular identifiers. Via MiXCR, TCRdb re-called the PCR reads, giving one row per CDR3 protein. The table records 600,000 to 700,000 distinct CDR3 sequences, roughly 15% of them present only once. The source material was PBMCs from the stem cell graft donor, sampled from the stem cell graft. The receptors stem from a human donor who donated a stem cell graft to a child with acute myeloid leukemia.

V usage is TRBV24-1 and J usage is TRBJ2-1; D perhaps matches TRBD2 (5 bases). CDR1 and CDR2 from the germline V gene are KGHDR and SFDVKD. This CDR3 has 13 amino acids. Trimming cost V 2 bases and J 9 bases, with 10 bases left between them. CDR3 bases: TGTGCCACCAGTGATTCGCCAGAGGGTGAGCAGTTCTTC. It yields the protein CATSDSPEGEQFF.

This clonotype was detected ten times or more. This chain uses TRBV12-3 or TRBV12-4 with TRBJ2-3; D tentatively fits TRBD1 or TRBD2 (5 bases each). This CDR3 has 13 amino acids. The ends were cut back, 4 bases at V and 3 bases at J, with 8 bases in the middle. Here the CDR3 reads CASSWDRTDTQYF. CDR3 in DNA: TGTGCCAGCAGTTGGGACCGAACAGATACGCAGTATTTT.

In this sample, this clonotype turned up a few times. Given a far larger clone just one base away, this is likely a sequencing read error. The chain links TRBV12-3 or TRBV12-4 to TRBJ1-5; D remains ambiguous. The V end was cut by 7 bases, the J end by 1 base, with 8 bases between. The CDR3 extends over 13 amino acids. The CDR3 spells CASTLGSNQPQHF. CDR3 coding DNA: TGTGCCAGCACCTTAGGGAGCAATCAGCCCCAGCATTTT.

This clonotype was observed many times. V gene TRBV20-1 combines with J gene TRBJ1-4; no firm D call. CDR3 size: 12 residues. V was clipped by 8 bases and J by 2 bases, with 9 bases between them. Germline V lookup: CDR1 DFQATT, CDR2 SNEGSKA (reference sequence). The CDR3 region is CSLSRTNEKLFF. CDR3 nucleotide sequence: TGCAGTCTATCCCGCACTAATGAAAAACTGTTTTTT.

The rearrangement joins TRBV11-2 to TRBJ2-5; no clear D gene. The CDR3 covers 16 residues. The ends were cut back, 1 base at V and 6 bases at J, with 18 bases in the middle. Germline loops: CDR1 SGHAT, CDR2 FQNNGV. CDR3 bases: TGTGCCAGCAGCTTAGGTAGCCCCCAACTCGTCAAGACCCAGTACTTC. Translated, it gives CASSLGSPQLVKTQYF.

This clonotype was seen at least ten times. This chain uses TRBV9 with TRBJ2-3, with 9 bases aligning to TRBD1. The germline V gene has CDR1 SGDLS and CDR2 YYNGEE. The CDR3 has 15 amino acids. J was trimmed by 3 bases and V by 5 bases; bases with no gene match: 7. The CDR3 loop reads CASSEGTGQTDTQYF. DNA of the CDR3: TGTGCCAGCAGTGAGGGGACAGGGCAGACAGATACGCAGTATTTT. Based on the CDR3 plus reference TRBV9 and TRBJ2-3, the full variable domain is DSGVTQTPKHLITATGQRVTLRCSPRSGDLSVYWYQQSLDQGLQFLIQYYNGEERAKGNILERFSAQQFPDLHSELNLSSLELGDSALYFCASSEGTGQTDTQYFGPGTRLTVL.

This chain links TRBV4-3 with TRBJ1-1; D call uncertain. The germline V and J ends were trimmed by 0 bases and 3 bases, with 8 bases remaining between them. The length of the CDR3 is 14 residues. Per the germline V gene, CDR1 is LGHNA and CDR2 is YSLEER. As DNA, the CDR3 is TGCGCCAGCAGCCAAGAACATGGAGACACTGAAGCTTTCTTT. Translating it yields CASSQEHGDTEAFF.

The V call is TRBV7-9, the J call TRBJ2-7; 10 positions match TRBD1. Germline V lookup: CDR1 SEHNR, CDR2 FQNEAQ (reference sequence). The V gene end was trimmed by 4 bases and the J gene end by 3 bases; junction bases not matched to a gene: 3. The CDR3 extends over 14 amino acids. The CDR3 is CASSSGTGVYEQYV. The CDR3 coding sequence is TGTGCCAGCAGCTCTGGGACAGGGGTCTACGAGCAGTACGTC.

This clonotype was detected a few times. This chain connects TRBV20-1 to TRBJ2-2; 9 bases agree with TRBD1. CDR3 length: 15 residues. V lost 3 bases and J lost 2; bases outside the gene matches: 4. Germline CDR1 and CDR2: DFQATT and SNEGSKA (reference sequence). The CDR3 DNA reads TGCAGTGCTAGGGGGACAGGGCGAAACACCGGGGAGCTGTTTTTT. Translating it yields CSARGTGRNTGELFF.

This clonotype was seen at least ten times. The genes are TRBV30 and TRBJ2-1; no firm D call. CDR1 GTSNPN and CDR2 SVGIG come from the germline V gene (reference sequence). CDR3 size: 11 residues. V lost 0 bases and J 8 bases, leaving 5 bases between the germline ends. The CDR3 DNA sequence: TGTGCCTGGAGTGTACCCGATGAGCAGTTCTTC. This sequence encodes CAWSVPDEQFF.

This clonotype showed up many times. The chain combines TRBV20-1 with TRBJ2-7, with 7 nucleotides matching TRBD1. This CDR3 contains 11 residues. Germline values: CDR1 DFQATT, CDR2 SNEGSKA (reference sequence). The J segment lost 4 bases and the V segment lost 6 bases, leaving 3 bases of the junction unmatched. CDR3 sequence reads: CSARQGYEQYV. In DNA form, the CDR3 reads TGCAGTGCGCGACAGGGATACGAGCAGTACGTC.

The chain employs TRBV6-2 or TRBV6-3 and TRBJ2-3; D perhaps matches TRBD2 (5 bases). V lost 7 bases to trimming and J lost 2 bases, with 13 bases between them. Germline lookup yields CDR1 MNHEY and CDR2 SVGEGT. This CDR3 has 14 amino acids. The CDR3 is CASTDRGNTDTQYF. In DNA form, the CDR3 reads TGTGCCAGCACCGACCGGGGTAACACAGATACGCAGTATTTT.

CDR3 region: CASSLDPALKRNSPLHF. CDR3 nucleotides: TGTGCCAGCAGCTTAGATCCAGCTCTAAAGAGGAATTCACCCCTCCACTTT. The chain joins TRBV11-2 to TRBJ1-6; no clear D gene. This CDR3 contains 17 residues. The germline V gene encodes CDR1 SGHAT and CDR2 FQNNGV. Trimming left V 0 bases short and J 7 bases short, with 16 bases between.

The chain combines TRBV11-3 with TRBJ2-7; perhaps TRBD2 as D (7 bases). Deletions cut 7 bases from V and 7 bases from J, with 17 bases between. The length of the CDR3 is 13 residues. Germline assignment: CDR1 SGHNT and CDR2 YENEEA. CDR3 bases: TGTGCCAGCACAGAAGGGGGGGCACAAGAGCAGTACTTC. Protein sequence: CASTEGGAQEQYF.

There are many counts of this clonotype. The rearrangement links TRBV20-1 to TRBJ1-1; D is possibly TRBD1 (5 bases). This CDR3 has 13 amino acids. Germline values: CDR1 DFQATT, CDR2 SNEGSKA (reference sequence). The V end lost 5 bases, the J end lost 1 base, and 11 bases lay between the germline ends. CDR3 DNA: TGCAGTGCTTCCCCCGGGGGGAACACTGAAGCTTTCTTT. Protein sequence: CSASPGGNTEAFF.

This clonotype has at least ten counts. The genes are TRBV14 and TRBJ2-7; TRBD1 aligns across 10 bases. Per the germline V gene, CDR1 is SGHDN and CDR2 is FVKESK. This CDR3 comprises 16 residues. V was pared by 1 base and J by 7 bases, with 10 bases of the junction left unmatched. CDR3 in amino acids: CASSQGKGTGVQEQYV. CDR3 coding DNA: TGTGCCAGCAGCCAAGGAAAAGGGACAGGGGTTCAAGAGCAGTACGTC.

This clonotype has ten or more counts. V gene TRBV4-2 combines with J gene TRBJ1-1; D is perhaps TRBD1 (5 bases). The CDR3 runs 12 residues. Germline-derived CDR1 and CDR2 are LGHNA and YNFKEQ. Trimming left V 5 bases short and J 3 bases short, with 7 bases between. CDR3 sequence: CASSRGDTEAFF. CDR3 nucleotides: TGTGCCAGCAGCAGGGGAGACACTGAAGCTTTCTTT.

This clonotype was detected a few times. The rearrangement links TRBV5-1 to TRBJ2-7; D may match TRBD1 or TRBD2 (6 bases each). The CDR3 consists of 15 residues. Germline CDR1 and CDR2: SGHRS and YFSETQ. V lost 8 bases and J 0 bases, leaving 18 bases between the germline ends. The CDR3 loop reads CASLPGDSSSYEQYF. The DNA of the CDR3 is TGCGCCAGTTTACCAGGGGACTCCAGCTCCTACGAGCAGTACTTC. The full variable domain, rest sourced from reference TRBV5-1 and TRBJ2-7, is KAGVTQTPRYLIKTRGQQVTLSCSPISGHRSVSWYQQTPGQGLQFLFEYFSETQRNKGNFPGRFSGRQFSNSRSEMNVSTLELGDSALYLCASLPGDSSSYEQYFGPGTRLTVT.

This clonotype has just a few counts. This chain links TRBV13 with TRBJ2-2; TRBD2 aligns across 9 bases. In germline, CDR1 is PRHDT, CDR2 FYEKMQ (reference sequence). Trimming cost V 8 bases and J 0 bases; bases outside gene matches: 10. CDR3 size: 17 residues. DNA for the CDR3: TGTGCCAGCCCAGCGGGGGGCCTTGAAACGAACACCGGGGAGCTGTTTTTT. This codes for CASPAGGLETNTGELFF.